Below are 16 T cell receptor beta chains sequenced from a single sample in a study of T cell changes during pregnancy in multiple sclerosis. Produced via immunoSEQ multiplex PCR; TCRdb's table is partial and in-frame only. Among tens of thousands of clones, 92% were seen once, and the ten largest hold 2.8%. The sample was peripheral blood, taken in the third trimester of pregnancy. These receptors were obtained from a female donor in good health, enrolled as a control in a pregnancy study.

The chain is built from TRBV30 and TRBJ1-3; a weak D match, TRBD1 (5 bases). The germline V and J ends were trimmed by 2 bases and 0 bases, with 14 bases remaining between them. The germline CDR1 and CDR2 sequences are GTSNPN and SVGIG (reference sequence). This CDR3 is built from 16 residues. DNA for the CDR3: TGTGCCTGGAGTATTCCAGGGATCAACTCTGGAAACACCATATATTTT. Translating gives CAWSIPGINSGNTIYF.

V usage is TRBV4-1 and J usage is TRBJ1-6, with D perhaps TRBD1 (5 bases). CDR1 is MGHRA and CDR2 is YSYEKL in the germline V gene. This CDR3 has 16 residues. Deletions cut 1 base from V and 5 bases from J, with 12 bases between. The CDR3 loop reads CASSQGQKGHNSPLHF. The CDR3 nucleotides read TGCGCCAGCAGCCAAGGACAGAAGGGCCATAATTCACCCCTCCACTTT.

The CDR3, as DNA: TGTGCCAGCAGCTTCGGTATAGCGGGTTTTAGGGTGGGCGAGCAGTACTTC. Translation: CASSFGIAGFRVGEQYF. The chain couples TRBV5-5 to TRBJ2-7, with 7 bases aligning to TRBD2. Germline V gene sequence: CDR1 SGHKS, CDR2 YYEKEE (reference sequence). The CDR3 length is 17 residues. J lost 6 bases, V lost 2 bases, and 17 bases had no gene match.

The V gene is TRBV2, the J gene TRBJ2-1; 11 bases match TRBD2. The J segment lost 3 bases and the V segment lost 10 bases, leaving 8 bases of the junction unmatched. The CDR3 contains 15 residues. Per the germline V gene, CDR1 is SNHLY and CDR2 is FYNNEI. The CDR3 DNA reads TGTGCCATCCAGGCTAGCGGGGGGCACTACAATGAGCAGTTCTTC. This translates into CAIQASGGHYNEQFF. The variable domain in full, with the rest retrieved from reference TRBV2 and TRBJ2-1, is EPEVTQTPSHQVTQMGQEVILRCVPISNHLYFYWYRQILGQKVEFLVSFYNNEISEKSEIFDDQFSVERPDGSNFTLKIRSTKLEDSAMYFCAIQASGGHYNEQFFGPGTRLTVL.

About this clone itself: This likely comes from a read error, as the CDR3 has no conserved phenylalanine or tryptophan at its end. The V call is TRBV4-1, the J call TRBJ2-7; 12 bases match TRBD1. This CDR3 spans 16 amino acids. Germline CDR1 is MGHRA and CDR2 is YSYEKL. The ends lost 0 bases at V and 2 bases at J; junction bases unmatched: 2. Here the CDR3 reads CASSQDGTGGAYEQYL. Here the CDR3 DNA reads TGCGCCAGCAGCCAAGATGGGACAGGGGGCGCCTACGAGCAGTACCTC.

This chain uses TRBV28 with TRBJ1-1; a weak D match, TRBD1 (5 bases). V lost 3 bases to trimming and J lost 1 base, with 6 bases between them. The CDR3 consists of 13 residues. Germline CDR1 and CDR2: MDHEN and SYDVKM. The CDR3 DNA follows: TGTGCCAGCAGTTTTCAGGGGAACACTGAAGCTTTCTTT. Translated: CASSFQGNTEAFF. Full variable domain (remainder filled in from reference TRBV28 and TRBJ1-1): DVKVTQSSRYLVKRTGEKVFLECVQDMDHENMFWYRQDPGLGLRLIYFSYDVKMKEKGDIPEGYSVSREKKERFSLILESASTNQTSMYLCASSFQGNTEAFFGQGTRLTVV.

The chain combines TRBV28 with TRBJ2-1, with TRBD2 matching 9 bases. The CDR3 runs to 14 residues. J lost 15 bases, V lost 7 bases, and 16 bases had no gene match. Germline V gene sequence: CDR1 MDHEN, CDR2 SYDVKM. The CDR3 sequence: CASILSGGGASAFF. In nucleotides, the CDR3 is TGTGCCAGCATCCTAAGTGGCGGGGGGGCTTCGGCGTTCTTC.

The genes are TRBV27 and TRBJ2-1, with TRBD2 matching over 7 bases. The trim removed 6 bases at V and 0 bases at J, leaving 5 bases unmatched. The CDR3 runs to 15 residues. Looked up from germline, CDR1 is MNHEY and CDR2 is SMNVEV (reference sequence). The CDR3 region has the DNA TGTGCCAGCAGATCCGGGACTACCTCCTACAATGAGCAGTTCTTC. This gives the protein CASRSGTTSYNEQFF.

The chain carries TRBV7-2 and TRBJ1-6; a weak D match, TRBD1 (5 bases). This CDR3 region has 14 residues. The V end was cut by 5 bases, the J end by 8 bases, with 13 bases between. Looked up from germline, CDR1 is SGHTA and CDR2 is FQGNSA. The CDR3 sequence: CASSAGPYYSPLHF. The CDR3 DNA reads TGTGCCAGCAGCGCAGGGCCGTATTATTCACCCCTCCACTTT.

Written as DNA, the CDR3 is TGTGCCAGCCTTTTCAGCAATGAGCAGTTCTTC. Translated: CASLFSNEQFF. The J gene is TRBJ2-1, the V gene TRBV2; D is unresolved. Germline CDR1 is SNHLY and CDR2 is FYNNEI. The CDR3 covers 11 residues. V was pared by 8 bases and J by 6 bases, with 8 bases between.

The chain uses TRBV30 and TRBJ2-7; 10 positions match TRBD2. The J segment lost 7 bases and the V segment lost 5 bases, leaving 8 bases of the junction unmatched. The CDR3 consists of 13 residues. Germline lookup yields CDR1 GTSNPN and CDR2 SVGIG (reference sequence). CDR3 sequence reads: CAWGRLAGWEQYF. The CDR3 DNA sequence: TGTGCCTGGGGTCGACTAGCGGGTTGGGAGCAGTACTTC.

The J gene is TRBJ2-7, the V gene TRBV28, with 11 bases identical to TRBD1. Germline V gene data show CDR1 as MDHEN and CDR2 as SYDVKM. The CDR3 has 15 residues. With 8 bases clipped from V and 6 bases from J, the junction kept 12 bases outside the gene matches. The CDR3 region has the DNA TGTGCCAGCCAAAAGGCCGGGACAGGGGGATCCGAGCAGTACTTC. This encodes CASQKAGTGGSEQYF. Drawing the rest from reference TRBV28 and TRBJ2-7, the complete variable domain is DVKVTQSSRYLVKRTGEKVFLECVQDMDHENMFWYRQDPGLGLRLIYFSYDVKMKEKGDIPEGYSVSREKKERFSLILESASTNQTSMYLCASQKAGTGGSEQYFGPGTRLTVT.

CDR3 residues: CASSFGQVNTEAFF. CDR3 in DNA: TGTGCCAGCAGCTTTGGACAGGTGAACACTGAAGCTTTCTTT. The chain employs TRBV7-2 and TRBJ1-1; 7 nucleotides align to TRBD1. The V gene end was trimmed by 3 bases and the J gene end by 0 bases; junction bases not matched to a gene: 1. Germline V gives CDR1 SGHTA, CDR2 FQGNSA. The CDR3 loop spans 14 amino acids. Together with reference TRBV7-2 and TRBJ1-1, the CDR3 gives the full variable domain: GAGVSQSPSNKVTEKGKDVELRCDPISGHTALYWYRQSLGQGLEFLIYFQGNSAPDKSGLPSDRFSAERTGGSVSTLTIQRTQQEDSAVYLCASSFGQVNTEAFFGQGTRLTVV.

This clone was seen once. V gene TRBV7-9 combines with J gene TRBJ1-1, with 7 bases fitting TRBD1. This CDR3 is 15 amino acids long. V dropped 6 bases and J dropped 0; count of bases not matched to a gene: 7. Germline CDR1 is SEHNR and CDR2 is FQNEAQ (reference sequence). CDR3 sequence reads: CASRQQGIMNTEAFF. The CDR3 coding sequence is TGTGCCAGCAGACAACAGGGGATTATGAACACTGAAGCTTTCTTT.

This chain joins TRBV28 and TRBJ1-6; 8 nucleotides line up with TRBD1. Germline CDR1 reads MDHEN; CDR2 reads SYDVKM. The CDR3 is 15 amino acids. The V gene end was trimmed by 7 bases and the J gene end by 10 bases; junction bases not matched to a gene: 12. The CDR3 sequence: CASIMGDRQRSPLHF. The DNA for the CDR3 is TGTGCCAGCATAATGGGGGACAGGCAGCGGTCACCCCTCCACTTT.

The chain joins TRBV29-1 to TRBJ2-7; D gene uncertain. The germline V gene has CDR1 SQVTM and CDR2 ANQGSEA. V dropped 5 bases and J dropped 12 bases, with 11 bases sitting between them. The CDR3 extends over 9 amino acids. The CDR3 DNA reads as TGCAGCGTTTTATCTAGGTGGTACTTC. Encoded protein: CSVLSRWYF.